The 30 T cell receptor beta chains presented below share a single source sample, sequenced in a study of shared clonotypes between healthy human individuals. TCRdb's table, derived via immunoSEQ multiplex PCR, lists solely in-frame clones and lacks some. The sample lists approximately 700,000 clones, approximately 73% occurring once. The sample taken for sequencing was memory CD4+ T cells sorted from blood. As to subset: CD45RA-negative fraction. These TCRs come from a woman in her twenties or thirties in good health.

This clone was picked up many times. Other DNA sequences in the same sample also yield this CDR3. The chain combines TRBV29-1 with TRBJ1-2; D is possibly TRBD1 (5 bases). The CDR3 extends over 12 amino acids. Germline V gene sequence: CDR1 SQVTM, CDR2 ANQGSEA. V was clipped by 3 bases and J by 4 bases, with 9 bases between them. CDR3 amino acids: CSVESGPYGYTF. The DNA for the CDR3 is TGCAGCGTTGAGTCAGGGCCCTATGGCTACACCTTC.

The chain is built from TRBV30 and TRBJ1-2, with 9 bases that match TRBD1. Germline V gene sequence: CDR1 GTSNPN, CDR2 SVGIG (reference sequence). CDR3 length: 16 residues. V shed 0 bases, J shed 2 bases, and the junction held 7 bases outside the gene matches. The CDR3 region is CAWSVPWTGVNYGYTF. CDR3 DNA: TGTGCCTGGAGTGTTCCCTGGACAGGGGTGAACTATGGCTACACCTTC.

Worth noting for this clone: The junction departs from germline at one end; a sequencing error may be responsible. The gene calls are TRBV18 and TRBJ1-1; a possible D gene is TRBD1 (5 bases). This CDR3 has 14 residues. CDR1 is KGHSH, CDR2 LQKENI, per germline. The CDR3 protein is CASSPQGSNTEALF. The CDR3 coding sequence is TGTGCCAGCTCACCACAGGGGTCGAACACTGAAGCTCTCTTT.

CDR3 in amino acids: CASSPGGPAHDTQYF. DNA of the CDR3: TGTGCCAGCAGCCCGGGCGGGCCCGCCCACGATACGCAGTATTTT. V gene TRBV11-3 combines with J gene TRBJ2-3; D is perhaps TRBD2 (5 bases). Germline CDR1 SGHNT, CDR2 YENEEA. V was cut by 5 bases and J by 6 bases, with 18 bases left in between. This CDR3 has 15 residues.

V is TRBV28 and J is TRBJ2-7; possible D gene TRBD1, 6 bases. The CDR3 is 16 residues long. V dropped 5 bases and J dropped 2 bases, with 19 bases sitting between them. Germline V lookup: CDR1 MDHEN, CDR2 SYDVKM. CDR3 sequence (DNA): TGTGCCAGCAGTCTCTCCGGGACACCAGCAACCTACGAGCAGTACTTC. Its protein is CASSLSGTPATYEQYF.

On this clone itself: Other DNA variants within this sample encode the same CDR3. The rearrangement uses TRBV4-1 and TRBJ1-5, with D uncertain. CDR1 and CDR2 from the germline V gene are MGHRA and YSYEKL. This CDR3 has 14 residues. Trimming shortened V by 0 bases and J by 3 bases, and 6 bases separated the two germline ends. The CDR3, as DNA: TGCGCCAGCAGCCAAGACCGAAACAATCAGCCCCAGCATTTT. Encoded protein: CASSQDRNNQPQHF.

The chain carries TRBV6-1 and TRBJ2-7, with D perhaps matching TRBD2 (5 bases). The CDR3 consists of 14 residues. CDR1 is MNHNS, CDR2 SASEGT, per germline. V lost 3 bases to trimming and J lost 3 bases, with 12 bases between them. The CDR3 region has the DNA TGTGCCAGCAGTGATGGGCCCGGACTCTACGAGCAGTACTTC. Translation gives CASSDGPGLYEQYF.

CDR3 in amino acids: CASSPGFHEQYF. The DNA of the CDR3 is TGTGCCAGCAGCCCAGGGTTCCACGAGCAGTACTTC. This chain connects TRBV11-2 to TRBJ2-7, with a possible D match to TRBD1 (5 bases). Trimming took 5 bases from V and 5 from J, leaving 10 bases between them. This CDR3 has 12 amino acids. Germline assignment: CDR1 SGHAT and CDR2 FQNNGV.

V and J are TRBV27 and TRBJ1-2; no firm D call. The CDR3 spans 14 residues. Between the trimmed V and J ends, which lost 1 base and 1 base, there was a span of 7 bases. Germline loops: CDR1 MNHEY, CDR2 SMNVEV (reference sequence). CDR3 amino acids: CASSLYRSNYGYTF. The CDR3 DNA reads TGTGCCAGCAGTTTATACAGAAGTAACTATGGCTACACCTTC.

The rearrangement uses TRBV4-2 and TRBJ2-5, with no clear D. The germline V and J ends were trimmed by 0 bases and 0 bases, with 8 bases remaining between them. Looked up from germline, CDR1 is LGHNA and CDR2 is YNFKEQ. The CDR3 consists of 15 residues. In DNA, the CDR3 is TGTGCCAGCAGCCAAGATTCCTCCCACCAAGAGACCCAGTACTTC. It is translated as CASSQDSSHQETQYF.

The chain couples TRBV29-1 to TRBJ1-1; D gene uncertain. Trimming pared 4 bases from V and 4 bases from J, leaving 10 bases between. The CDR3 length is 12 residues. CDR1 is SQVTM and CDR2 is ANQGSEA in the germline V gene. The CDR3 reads CSVGREFTEAFF. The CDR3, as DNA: TGCAGCGTTGGAAGGGAATTCACTGAAGCTTTCTTT.

CDR3 protein: CASSERRYNEQFF. The DNA of the CDR3 is TGTGCCAGCAGTGAGAGGCGCTACAATGAGCAGTTCTTC. The chain recombines TRBV6-1 with TRBJ2-1, with unresolved D. Germline CDR1 MNHNS, CDR2 SASEGT. The CDR3 is made up of 13 amino acids. Trimming took off 3 bases at V and 3 bases at J, with 6 bases between the two ends.

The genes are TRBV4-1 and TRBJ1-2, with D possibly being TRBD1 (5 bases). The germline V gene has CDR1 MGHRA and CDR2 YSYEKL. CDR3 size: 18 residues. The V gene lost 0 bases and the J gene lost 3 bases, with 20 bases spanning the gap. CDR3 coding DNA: TGCGCCAGCAGCCAAGATGGGCTACCGAGCCAGGGTGACTATGGCTACACCTTC. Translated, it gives CASSQDGLPSQGDYGYTF.

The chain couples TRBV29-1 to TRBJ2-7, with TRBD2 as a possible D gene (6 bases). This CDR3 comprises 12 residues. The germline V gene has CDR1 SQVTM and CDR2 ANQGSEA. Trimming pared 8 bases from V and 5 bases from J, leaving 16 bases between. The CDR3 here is CSTRDLAHEQYF. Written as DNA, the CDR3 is TGCAGCACGCGGGACCTTGCCCACGAGCAGTACTTC.

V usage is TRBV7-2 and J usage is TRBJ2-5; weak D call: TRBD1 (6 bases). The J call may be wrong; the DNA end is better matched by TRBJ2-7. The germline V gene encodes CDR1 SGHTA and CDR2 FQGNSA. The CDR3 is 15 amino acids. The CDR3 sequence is CASSPQGLLSYEQYF. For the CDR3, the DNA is TGTGCCAGCAGCCCGCAGGGGCTCCTCTCTTACGAGCAGTACTTC.

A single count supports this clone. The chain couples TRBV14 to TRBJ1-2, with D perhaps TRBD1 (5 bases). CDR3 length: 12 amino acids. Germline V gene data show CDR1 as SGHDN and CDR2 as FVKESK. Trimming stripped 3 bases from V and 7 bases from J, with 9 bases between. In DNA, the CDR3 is TGTGCCAGCAGCCAGACAGAGGCTGGCTACACCTTC. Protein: CASSQTEAGYTF.

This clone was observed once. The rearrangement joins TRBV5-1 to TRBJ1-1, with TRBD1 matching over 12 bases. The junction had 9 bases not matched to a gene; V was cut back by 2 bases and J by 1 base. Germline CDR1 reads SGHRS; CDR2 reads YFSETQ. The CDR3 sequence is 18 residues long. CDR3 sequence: CASSLGTGGIEGNTEAFF. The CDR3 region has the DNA TGCGCCAGCAGCTTAGGGACAGGGGGCATCGAGGGGAACACTGAAGCTTTCTTT.

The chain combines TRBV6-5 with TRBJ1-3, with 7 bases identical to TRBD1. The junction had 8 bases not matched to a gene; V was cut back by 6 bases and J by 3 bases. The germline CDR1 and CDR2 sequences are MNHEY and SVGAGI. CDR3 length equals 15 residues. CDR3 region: CASSIQTGSGNTIYF. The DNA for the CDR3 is TGTGCCAGCAGCATACAGACAGGGAGTGGAAACACCATATATTTT.

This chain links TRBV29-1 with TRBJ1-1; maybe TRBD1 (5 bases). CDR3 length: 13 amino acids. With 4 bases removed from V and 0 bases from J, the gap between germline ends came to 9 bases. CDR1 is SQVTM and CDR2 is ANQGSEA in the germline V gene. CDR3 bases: TGCAGCGTTGTCCGGGACGTGAACACTGAAGCTTTCTTT. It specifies CSVVRDVNTEAFF.

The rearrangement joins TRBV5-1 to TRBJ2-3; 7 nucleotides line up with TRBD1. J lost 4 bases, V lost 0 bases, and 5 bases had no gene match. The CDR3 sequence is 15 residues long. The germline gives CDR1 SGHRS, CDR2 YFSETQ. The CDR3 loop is CASSLDPTGPDTQYF. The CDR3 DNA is TGCGCCAGCAGCTTGGACCCGACAGGGCCAGATACGCAGTATTTT.

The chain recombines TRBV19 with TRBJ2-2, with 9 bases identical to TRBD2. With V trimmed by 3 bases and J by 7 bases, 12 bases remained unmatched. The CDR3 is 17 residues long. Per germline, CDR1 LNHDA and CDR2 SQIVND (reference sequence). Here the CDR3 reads CASSISSGRMVDGELFF. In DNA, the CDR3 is TGTGCCAGTAGTATCAGTAGCGGGAGAATGGTGGACGGGGAGCTGTTTTTT.

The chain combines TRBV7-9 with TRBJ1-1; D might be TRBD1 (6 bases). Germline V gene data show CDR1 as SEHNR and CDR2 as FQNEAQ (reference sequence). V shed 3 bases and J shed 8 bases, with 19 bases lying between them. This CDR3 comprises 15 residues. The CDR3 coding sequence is TGTGCCAGCAGCTTGGTCCAGGGGACCTTGGTGGAAGCTTTCTTT. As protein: CASSLVQGTLVEAFF.

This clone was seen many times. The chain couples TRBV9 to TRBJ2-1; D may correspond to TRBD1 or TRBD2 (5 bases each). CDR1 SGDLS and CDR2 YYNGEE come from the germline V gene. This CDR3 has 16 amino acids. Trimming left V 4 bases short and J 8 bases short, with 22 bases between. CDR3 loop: CASSRTLGESSHEQFF. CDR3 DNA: TGTGCCAGCAGCCGCACGCTGGGGGAGTCTAGCCATGAGCAGTTCTTC.

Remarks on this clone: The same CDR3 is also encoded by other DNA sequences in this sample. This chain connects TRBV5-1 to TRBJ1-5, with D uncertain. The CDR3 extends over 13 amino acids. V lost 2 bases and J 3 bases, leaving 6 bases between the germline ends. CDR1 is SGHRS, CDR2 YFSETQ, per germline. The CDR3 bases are TGCGCCAGCAGCTTTGGACCCAATCAGCCCCAGCATTTT. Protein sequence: CASSFGPNQPQHF.

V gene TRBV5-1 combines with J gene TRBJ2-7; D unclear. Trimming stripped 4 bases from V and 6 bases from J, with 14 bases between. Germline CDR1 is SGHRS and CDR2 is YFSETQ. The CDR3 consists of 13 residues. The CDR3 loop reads CASSTLHETEQYF. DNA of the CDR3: TGCGCCAGCAGCACCCTCCATGAGACCGAGCAGTACTTC.

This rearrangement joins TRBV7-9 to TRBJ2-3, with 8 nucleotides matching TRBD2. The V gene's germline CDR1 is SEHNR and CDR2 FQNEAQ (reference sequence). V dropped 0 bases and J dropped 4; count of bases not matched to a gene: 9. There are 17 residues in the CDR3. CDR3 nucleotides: TGTGCCAGCAGCTTAGCCCGTCTTGGACTAGCTCCAGATACGCAGTATTTT. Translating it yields CASSLARLGLAPDTQYF.

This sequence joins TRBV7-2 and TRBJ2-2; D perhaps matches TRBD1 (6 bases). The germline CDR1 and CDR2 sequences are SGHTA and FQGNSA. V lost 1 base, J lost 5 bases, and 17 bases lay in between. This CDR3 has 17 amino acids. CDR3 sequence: CASSLGNRVVKTGELFF. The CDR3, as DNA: TGTGCCAGCAGCTTAGGTAACAGGGTGGTGAAGACCGGGGAGCTGTTTTTT.

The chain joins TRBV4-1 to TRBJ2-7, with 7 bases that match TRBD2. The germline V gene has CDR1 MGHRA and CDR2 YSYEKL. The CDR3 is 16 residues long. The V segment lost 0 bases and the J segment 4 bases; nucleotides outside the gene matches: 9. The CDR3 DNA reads TGCGCCAGCAGCCAAGAATCCTCCGGACTAGTTTACGAGCAGTACTTC. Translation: CASSQESSGLVYEQYF.

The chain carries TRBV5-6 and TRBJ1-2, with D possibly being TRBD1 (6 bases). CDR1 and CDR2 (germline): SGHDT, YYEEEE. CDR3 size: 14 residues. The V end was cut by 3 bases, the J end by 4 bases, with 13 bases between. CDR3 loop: CASSSQGPLYGYTF. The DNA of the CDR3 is TGTGCCAGCAGCTCTCAGGGGCCCCTCTATGGCTACACCTTC.

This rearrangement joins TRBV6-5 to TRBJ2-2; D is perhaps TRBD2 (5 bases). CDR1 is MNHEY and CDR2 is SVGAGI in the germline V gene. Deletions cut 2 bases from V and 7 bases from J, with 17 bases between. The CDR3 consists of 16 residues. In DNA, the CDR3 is TGTGCCAGCAGTTACAACTGGGCCCCCGGGGTCGGGGAGCTGTTTTTT. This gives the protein CASSYNWAPGVGELFF.